The 31 T cell receptor beta chains below were found in one sample sequenced in a study of blood T cell repertoires in COVID-19. Sequencing used immunoSEQ multiplex PCR; TCRdb keeps in-frame clones, though not all of them. Of 55,000 to 85,000 clones in the sample, 75% to 90% are singletons; the top ten hold 9.5% to 15%. Sequenced material: peripheral blood. The receptors come from a human donor in a cohort sampled during active COVID-19.

J is TRBJ1-6 and V is TRBV25-1; the D is unclear. The germline CDR1 and CDR2 sequences are MGHDK and SYGVNS. V gave up 6 bases and J gave up 9 bases, with 15 bases separating them. The CDR3 runs to 14 residues. CDR3: CASSPGAHRSPLHF. The CDR3 DNA reads TGTGCCAGCAGCCCCGGAGCTCACCGTTCACCCCTCCACTTT.

The CDR3 region is CASSVGGAVNEKLFF. The CDR3 bases are TGTGCCAGCAGCGTAGGCGGGGCGGTTAATGAAAAACTGTTTTTT. The rearrangement uses TRBV9 and TRBJ1-4, with a possible D match to TRBD1 (5 bases). The CDR3 totals 15 residues. V was pared by 0 bases and J by 4 bases, with 10 bases between. CDR1 and CDR2 (germline): SGDLS, YYNGEE.

The CDR3: CASSLEAGGFGQFF. As DNA, the CDR3 is TGCGCCAGCAGCTTGGAGGCGGGGGGGTTTGGCCAGTTCTTC. The chain has TRBV5-1 and TRBJ2-1, with 9 bases fitting TRBD2. Germline-derived CDR1 and CDR2 are SGHRS and YFSETQ. This CDR3 is built from 14 residues. With V trimmed by 0 bases and J by 13 bases, 8 bases remained unmatched. The whole variable domain, remainder taken from reference TRBV5-1 and TRBJ2-1, is KAGVTQTPRYLIKTRGQQVTLSCSPISGHRSVSWYQQTPGQGLQFLFEYFSETQRNKGNFPGRFSGRQFSNSRSEMNVSTLELGDSALYLCASSLEAGGFGQFFGPGTRLTVL.

The rearrangement links TRBV3-1 (or the pseudogene TRBV3-2) to TRBJ1-1; D not certain. The CDR3 has 12 residues. Germline CDR1 is LGHDT and CDR2 is YNNKEL (reference sequence). Trimming stripped 3 bases from V and 8 bases from J, with 10 bases between. The CDR3 region is CASSQGRSEAFF. The CDR3 nucleotides are TGTGCCAGCAGCCAGGGCCGATCCGAAGCTTTCTTT.

This clone was picked up one time. The chain uses TRBV7-3 and TRBJ1-1; D is perhaps TRBD1 (5 bases). Trimming removed 5 bases at V and 4 bases at J, with 17 bases between. The CDR3 spans 15 residues. The germline V gene has CDR1 SGHTA and CDR2 FQGTGA. The chain's CDR3 is CASSPSGRGGTEAFF. The CDR3 coding sequence is TGTGCCAGCAGCCCCTCAGGACGGGGGGGCACTGAAGCTTTCTTT.

The chain has TRBV28 and TRBJ1-2; 7 bases are a match to TRBD1. V gave up 1 base and J gave up 5 bases; unmatched junction bases: 7. The CDR3 has 15 amino acids. Germline V gene data show CDR1 as MDHEN and CDR2 as SYDVKM. CDR3 amino acids: CASSLYGQEPYGYTF. The CDR3 DNA reads TGTGCCAGCAGTTTATACGGACAGGAACCGTATGGCTACACCTTC.

The chain links TRBV7-9 to TRBJ1-6; D may be TRBD1 (5 bases). V was shortened by 5 bases and J by 7 bases, with 12 bases between the two germline ends. The CDR3 loop spans 14 amino acids. Per germline, CDR1 SEHNR and CDR2 FQNEAQ (reference sequence). The CDR3 here is CASSPETANSPLHF. Here the CDR3 DNA reads TGTGCCAGCAGCCCAGAGACAGCGAATTCACCCCTCCACTTT.

This chain connects TRBV6-1 to TRBJ1-3; D may be TRBD1 (6 bases). With 1 base removed from V and 0 bases from J, the gap between germline ends came to 10 bases. Germline lookup yields CDR1 MNHNS and CDR2 SASEGT. The CDR3 loop spans 16 amino acids. CDR3 residues: CASSEGQAISGNTIYF. As DNA, the CDR3 is TGTGCCAGCAGTGAAGGACAGGCCATCTCTGGAAACACCATATATTTT.

V usage is TRBV27 and J usage is TRBJ2-7; 8 bases align to TRBD2. V shed 3 bases, J shed 0 bases, and the junction held 4 bases outside the gene matches. Germline loops: CDR1 MNHEY, CDR2 SMNVEV (reference sequence). The CDR3 spans 15 residues. The CDR3 loop is CASSFRGGGSYEQYF. In DNA form, the CDR3 reads TGTGCCAGCAGTTTCCGGGGGGGAGGCTCCTACGAGCAGTACTTC.

This rearrangement joins TRBV10-1 to TRBJ1-1, with a tentative D call TRBD1 (5 bases). The germline gives CDR1 WNHNN, CDR2 SYGVQD (reference sequence). This CDR3 has 14 residues. Trimming left V 0 bases short and J 1 base short, with 6 bases between. CDR3 protein: CASSESGRNTEAFF. The CDR3 nucleotides read TGCGCCAGCAGTGAGTCGGGGCGGAACACTGAAGCTTTCTTT.

This chain links TRBV3-1 (or the pseudogene TRBV3-2) with TRBJ2-1; D not resolved. The CDR3 is 15 amino acids. The V end was cut by 4 bases, the J end by 1 base, with 11 bases between. Germline CDR1 reads LGHDT; CDR2 reads YNNKEL (reference sequence). The CDR3 region is CASSPIPGSYNEQFF. CDR3 nucleotide sequence: TGTGCCAGCAGCCCTATCCCAGGTTCCTACAATGAGCAGTTCTTC.

The V gene is TRBV6-5, the J gene TRBJ1-5, with D maybe TRBD1 (5 bases). Germline CDR1 reads MNHEY; CDR2 reads SVGAGI. Trimming took 5 bases from V and 4 from J, leaving 15 bases between them. This CDR3 region has 15 residues. CDR3 sequence reads: CASSPGVQRNQPQHF. CDR3 nucleotide sequence: TGTGCCAGCAGTCCGGGGGTACAGAGAAATCAGCCCCAGCATTTT.

The CDR3 DNA sequence: TGTGCCTCCAGGGGCAGGACCCTCTGGTTCTCTGGGGCCAACGTCCTGACTTTC. It specifies CASRGRTLWFSGANVLTF. The rearrangement uses TRBV25-1 and TRBJ2-6; TRBD1 is a possible D gene (6 bases). The germline V gene has CDR1 MGHDK and CDR2 SYGVNS. V lost 11 bases and J lost 0, with 23 bases in between. CDR3 length equals 18 residues.

The chain carries TRBV18 and TRBJ2-7; weak D call: TRBD1 (5 bases). This CDR3 region has 14 residues. Germline V gene data show CDR1 as KGHSH and CDR2 as LQKENI. V gave up 0 bases and J gave up 3 bases, with 9 bases separating them. The CDR3 sequence: CASSPPGQSYEQYF. CDR3 nucleotides: TGTGCCAGCTCACCACCGGGGCAGAGCTACGAGCAGTACTTC.

Points on this clone: The sample has other DNA sequences that encode this CDR3 too. The gene calls are TRBV5-6 and TRBJ2-7; D might be TRBD1 (6 bases). Germline V lookup: CDR1 SGHDT, CDR2 YYEEEE. Trimming took off 5 bases at V and 7 bases at J, with 16 bases between the two ends. The CDR3 has 13 residues. CDR3 bases: TGTGCCAGCAGTATCACAGGGACAAGGGAGCAGTACTTC. It yields the protein CASSITGTREQYF.

The rearrangement uses TRBV4-2 and TRBJ2-6; a possible D gene is TRBD1 (5 bases). The CDR3 loop spans 16 amino acids. Germline loops: CDR1 LGHNA, CDR2 YNFKEQ. The V end was cut by 4 bases, the J end by 2 bases, with 12 bases between. The CDR3 sequence is CASSPSPGTGANVLTF. The DNA of the CDR3 is TGTGCCAGCAGCCCGTCCCCAGGGACTGGGGCCAACGTCCTGACTTTC.

The rearrangement joins TRBV6-5 to TRBJ2-1; tentative D call: TRBD2 (6 bases). The CDR3 spans 14 residues. From germline, CDR1 is MNHEY and CDR2 SVGAGI. Trimming pared 6 bases from V and 6 bases from J, leaving 15 bases between. CDR3 coding DNA: TGTGCCAGCAGCCGACTAGGGGACGCCAATGAGCAGTTCTTC. It yields the protein CASSRLGDANEQFF.

V and J are TRBV6-5 and TRBJ2-2, with TRBD2 as a possible D gene (5 bases). The CDR3 is 13 amino acids. With 4 bases removed from V and 5 bases from J, the gap between germline ends came to 8 bases. Germline lookup yields CDR1 MNHEY and CDR2 SVGAGI. Here the CDR3 DNA reads TGTGCCAGCAGTTTCGAGCGGACCGGGGAGCTGTTTTTT. Residues: CASSFERTGELFF.

The chain recombines TRBV7-2 with TRBJ2-5; D may be TRBD2 (5 bases). Looked up from germline, CDR1 is SGHTA and CDR2 is FQGNSA. CDR3 length: 16 residues. Trimming cost V 3 bases and J 5 bases, with 19 bases left between them. The CDR3 DNA reads as TGTGCCAGCAGCTTCCCCGGGCCGGGGATTGGGGAGACCCAGTACTTC. Its translation is CASSFPGPGIGETQYF.

V gene TRBV10-3 combines with J gene TRBJ2-2; weak D call: TRBD1 (5 bases). Trimming removed 6 bases from V and 8 bases from J, with 7 bases in between. The CDR3 has 11 residues. In germline, CDR1 is ENHRY, CDR2 SYGVKD. CDR3 DNA sequence: TGTGCCATCAGAGGGGTGGGGGAGCTGTTTTTT. Protein sequence: CAIRGVGELFF.

The rearrangement joins TRBV5-4 to TRBJ1-3, with D hard to call. V was trimmed by 5 bases and J by 0 bases, leaving 12 bases between them. CDR1 is SGHNT and CDR2 is YYREEE in the germline V gene (reference sequence). The CDR3 covers 15 residues. DNA for the CDR3: TGTGCCAGCAGTCAAGGACTGACCTCTGGAAACACCATATATTTT. This translates into CASSQGLTSGNTIYF.

The V and J genes are TRBV11-2 and TRBJ2-7; TRBD1 aligns across 7 bases. Germline V lookup: CDR1 SGHAT, CDR2 FQNNGV. The CDR3 totals 15 residues. V lost 5 bases, J lost 0 bases, and 7 bases stayed unmatched. Written as DNA, the CDR3 is TGTGCCAGCAGCCCACAACAGGGGTTCTCCTACGAGCAGTACTTC. Residues: CASSPQQGFSYEQYF.

V and J are TRBV13 and TRBJ2-7; 9 bases are shared with TRBD2. Germline V lookup: CDR1 PRHDT, CDR2 FYEKMQ (reference sequence). V shed 1 base, J shed 2 bases, and the junction held 9 bases outside the gene matches. The CDR3 contains 17 residues. CDR3 DNA: TGTGCCAGCAGCTTAGAGGGTCTGGTAGCGGGGGCCTACGAGCAGTACTTC. Amino acids: CASSLEGLVAGAYEQYF. The full variable domain, its missing parts supplied by reference TRBV13 and TRBJ2-7, is AAGVIQSPRHLIKEKRETATLKCYPIPRHDTVYWYQQGPGQDPQFLISFYEKMQSDKGSIPDRFSAQQFSDYHSELNMSSLELGDSALYFCASSLEGLVAGAYEQYFGPGTRLTVT.

The DNA of the CDR3 is TGTGCCAGCAGCCTCGACGGGATCTACGAGCAGTACTTC. Encoded protein: CASSLDGIYEQYF. The V gene is TRBV7-3, the J gene TRBJ2-7; D may be TRBD2 (5 bases). Germline-derived CDR1 and CDR2 are SGHTA and FQGTGA. V shed 5 bases and J shed 3 bases, with 11 bases lying between them. The CDR3 totals 13 residues.

The V and J genes are TRBV29-1 and TRBJ1-1; unclear D gene. CDR1 is SQVTM and CDR2 is ANQGSEA in the germline V gene. The CDR3 length is 13 residues. Trimming took 3 bases from V and 2 from J, leaving 10 bases between them. CDR3 protein: CSVDRDFNTEAFF. CDR3 coding DNA: TGCAGCGTTGATCGGGATTTCAACACTGAAGCTTTCTTT.

In regard to this clone: Other DNA sequences in this sample translate to the same CDR3. The chain couples TRBV7-2 to TRBJ2-1, with 10 bases aligning to TRBD2. CDR1 is SGHTA and CDR2 is FQGNSA in the germline V gene. This CDR3 has 15 residues. V shed 1 base and J 4 bases; nucleotides not matched to a gene: 1. CDR3 sequence (DNA): TGTGCCAGCAGCTTAGTAGCGGGGGGTTACAATGAGCAGTTCTTC. Encoded protein: CASSLVAGGYNEQFF.

The chain couples TRBV10-3 to TRBJ1-1; D perhaps matches TRBD1 (5 bases). Deletions cut 10 bases from V and 0 bases from J, with 15 bases between. The CDR3 consists of 14 residues. Germline assignment: CDR1 ENHRY and CDR2 SYGVKD. The CDR3 DNA is TGTGCCAGCCAGCTGACAGCCCTGAACACTGAAGCTTTCTTT. Amino acid sequence: CASQLTALNTEAFF.

The CDR3 coding sequence is TGTGCTAGTGCCCCCTCCGGGACAGGACCCAATGAGCAGTTCTTC. As protein: CASAPSGTGPNEQFF. The chain joins TRBV12-5 to TRBJ2-1, with TRBD1 matching over 8 bases. This CDR3 comprises 15 residues. Losses at the gene ends were 7 bases for V and 6 bases for J; bases not matched to a gene: 11. Per germline, CDR1 LGHNT and CDR2 FRNRAP.

V usage is TRBV7-2 and J usage is TRBJ2-1; TRBD1 aligns across 10 bases. The CDR3 sequence is 15 residues long. Germline V lookup: CDR1 SGHTA, CDR2 FQGNSA. V shed 4 bases, J shed 4 bases, and the junction held 4 bases outside the gene matches. The CDR3 DNA reads TGTGCCAGCAGCTCTAGGGGACAGGGGTACAATGAGCAGTTCTTC. Translation gives CASSSRGQGYNEQFF.

The chain joins TRBV10-3 to TRBJ2-1; 7 nucleotides align to TRBD1. Germline V lookup: CDR1 ENHRY, CDR2 SYGVKD. V gave up 0 bases and J gave up 4 bases; unmatched junction bases: 3. There are 15 residues in the CDR3. The CDR3 protein is CAISESEGAYNEQFF. The CDR3 DNA sequence: TGTGCCATCAGTGAGTCAGAGGGGGCGTACAATGAGCAGTTCTTC.

This sequence joins TRBV6-4 and TRBJ2-5; 10 bases align to TRBD2. Looked up from germline, CDR1 is MRHNA and CDR2 is SNTAGT. There are 15 residues in the CDR3. V gave up 6 bases and J gave up 0 bases; unmatched junction bases: 4. The CDR3 loop is CASSGTSAYQETQYF. Here the CDR3 DNA reads TGTGCCAGCAGCGGGACTAGCGCCTACCAAGAGACCCAGTACTTC.